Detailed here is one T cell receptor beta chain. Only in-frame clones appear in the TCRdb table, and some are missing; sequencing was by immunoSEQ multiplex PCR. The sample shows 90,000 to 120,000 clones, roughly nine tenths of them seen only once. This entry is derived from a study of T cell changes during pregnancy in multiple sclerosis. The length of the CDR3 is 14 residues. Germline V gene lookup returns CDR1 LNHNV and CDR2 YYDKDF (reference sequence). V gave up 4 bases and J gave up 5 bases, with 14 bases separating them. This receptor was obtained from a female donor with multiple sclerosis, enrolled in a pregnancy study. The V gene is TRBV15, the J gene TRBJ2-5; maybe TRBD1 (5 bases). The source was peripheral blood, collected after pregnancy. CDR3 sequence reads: CATSKWGDTETQYF. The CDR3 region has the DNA TGTGCCACCAGCAAGTGGGGCGACACGGAGACCCAGTACTTC.